Described below is a single TCR beta chain sequence and its context. The V and J ends lost 4 bases and 1 base, in that order; junction bases with no gene match: 4. The CDR3 totals 15 residues. Per the germline V gene, CDR1 is SGHNT and CDR2 is YYREEE (reference sequence). The sample belongs to a study of blood T cell repertoires in COVID-19. Overall study context: Samples representing acute and convalescent COVID-19 were sourced from the United States, Italy and Spain. The analysed material was cDNA or gDNA that came from T cells, B-cell-depleted T cells, or PBMCs.

Per the study methods: Reference gene primers were amplified, and this amplification served to estimate nucleated cell counts. The repertoire was sequenced with immunoSEQ multiplex PCR; TCRdb's copy has only in-frame clones and lacks some. That table furnishes V, J and clone size, whereas the DNA furnished D and trimming. The sample contains about 220,000 clones, over 75% of which appear only once. Sequencing used peripheral blood. This rearrangement joins TRBV5-4 to TRBJ1-1, with TRBD1 matching 10 bases. The clonotype comes from a human donor in a cohort sampled during active COVID-19. Written as DNA, the CDR3 is TGTGCCAGCAGCCTCGGACAGGGGGGGAACACTGAAGCTTTCTTT. Protein: CASSLGQGGNTEAFF.